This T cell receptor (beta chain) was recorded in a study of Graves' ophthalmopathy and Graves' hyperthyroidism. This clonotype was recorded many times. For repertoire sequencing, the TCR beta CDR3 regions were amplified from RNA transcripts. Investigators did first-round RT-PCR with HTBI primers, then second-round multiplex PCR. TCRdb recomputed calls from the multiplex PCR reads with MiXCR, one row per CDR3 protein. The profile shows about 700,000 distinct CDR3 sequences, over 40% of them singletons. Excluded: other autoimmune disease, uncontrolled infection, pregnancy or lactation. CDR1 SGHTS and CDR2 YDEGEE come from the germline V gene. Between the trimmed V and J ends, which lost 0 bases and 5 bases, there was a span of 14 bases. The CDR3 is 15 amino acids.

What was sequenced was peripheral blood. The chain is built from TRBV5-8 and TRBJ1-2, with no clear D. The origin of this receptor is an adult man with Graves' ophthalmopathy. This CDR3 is CASSLEVPSRYGYTF. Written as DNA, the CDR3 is TGTGCCAGCAGCTTGGAGGTTCCCAGCCGATATGGCTACACCTTC.